The 5 T cell receptor beta chains in this list originate from one sample, sequenced in a study of blood T cell repertoires in COVID-19. Libraries were prepared by immunoSEQ multiplex PCR; TCRdb keeps only in-frame clonotypes and omits some of them. The data show around 250,000 clones, under 90% seen once. The sequenced sample was peripheral blood. These receptors all stem from a woman aged 40-49 years who had recovered from COVID-19.

This chain joins TRBV29-1 and TRBJ2-5; weak D call: TRBD2 (7 bases). The CDR3 is made up of 15 amino acids. Germline V gene lookup returns CDR1 SQVTM and CDR2 ANQGSEA. With 4 bases removed from V and 4 bases from J, the gap between germline ends came to 19 bases. CDR3 sequence (DNA): TGCAGCGTTGCTGGGGCTGACGGGGGGCGAGAGACCCAGTACTTC. Encoded protein: CSVAGADGGRETQYF.

V and J are TRBV18 and TRBJ2-7, with 7 bases that match TRBD2. V lost 0 bases to trimming and J lost 0 bases; unmatched junction nucleotides: 5. The CDR3 length is 16 residues. The germline V gene has CDR1 KGHSH and CDR2 LQKENI. In nucleotides, the CDR3 is TGTGCCAGCTCACCACCCCCTGGCGGGAGCTCCTACGAGCAGTACTTC. This translates into CASSPPPGGSSYEQYF.

This rearrangement joins TRBV5-1 to TRBJ2-7, with 7 bases lining up with TRBD2. The CDR3 covers 15 residues. V lost 3 bases, J lost 0 bases, and 6 bases stayed unmatched. CDR1 and CDR2 (germline): SGHRS, YFSETQ. The chain's CDR3 is CASSSVGGVSYEQYF. The CDR3 coding sequence is TGCGCCAGCAGCTCGGTGGGAGGGGTCTCCTACGAGCAGTACTTC.

The V gene is TRBV6-5, the J gene TRBJ1-1; unclear D gene. The germline V and J ends were trimmed by 8 bases and 5 bases, with 12 bases remaining between them. Germline loops: CDR1 MNHEY, CDR2 SVGAGI. The CDR3 contains 12 residues. CDR3 nucleotides: TGTGCCAGCGGAAGATCAGGTACTGAAGCTTTCTTT. Its translation: CASGRSGTEAFF.

The genes are TRBV18 and TRBJ1-1; D is uncertain. Germline CDR1 reads KGHSH; CDR2 reads LQKENI. This CDR3 has 12 amino acids. V was pared by 2 bases and J by 8 bases, with 9 bases between. This CDR3 is CASSPASEEAFF. The CDR3 DNA is TGTGCCAGCTCACCAGCCAGTGAAGAAGCTTTCTTT.